The clone carrying this T cell receptor (beta chain) was recorded once. Its specificity is unknown. Clones were sequenced by immunoSEQ multiplex PCR, and TCRdb holds only the in-frame ones, with some missing. The table shows tens of thousands of clones, with roughly 87% occurring only once. This record belongs to a study of glioma-infiltrating T cells after dendritic cell vaccination. General study points: Few patients contributed both blood and tumor specimens.

Time point meaning: after dendritic cell vaccination, including at tumor progression/relapse. The CDR3 sequence is 14 residues long. CDR1 is LNHNV and CDR2 is YYDKDF in the germline V gene (reference sequence). Unmatched junction bases numbered 0, after V lost 1 base and J lost 2 bases. The chain has TRBV15 and TRBJ1-2; 8 nucleotides align to TRBD1. The TCR sequence derives from a human donor with glioblastoma. The sequencing used blood, collected after dendritic cell vaccination. The CDR3 region has the DNA TGTGCCACCAGCAGAGGACAGGGGAACTATGGCTACACCTTC. Protein: CATSRGQGNYGYTF. The full variable domain, its missing parts supplied by reference TRBV15 and TRBJ1-2, is DAMVIQNPRYQVTQFGKPVTLSCSQTLNHNVMYWYQQKSSQAPKLLFHYYDKDFNNEADTPDNFQSRRPNTSFCFLDIRSPGLGDTAMYLCATSRGQGNYGYTFGSGTRLTVV.